Listed here is a single T cell receptor beta chain. Its binding antigen is unknown. No quality values exist for individual bases; no much larger clone is one base distant. The data are from a study of T cells in localized non-small cell lung cancer (TCRdb year 2020). A note on the overall study: T cell repertoires of about 230 early-stage NSCLC patients were analyzed, with tumors being compared against uninvolved tumor-adjacent lungs. The cohort consisted of around 250 treatment-naive NSCLC patients whose localized lung tumors had been resected. A mean age of around 66 years was recorded for the NSCLC patients, of whom roughly 130 were male and more than 95 were female. Results the study describes overall, beyond this receptor: Because of the exploratory design, TCR variables were selected using unadjusted p-values without false-discovery rate correction. The highest T cell clonality was observed in uninvolved tumor-adjacent lung, where clonality exceeded that of tumor, suggesting that antigenic responses were more focused in uninvolved tumor-adjacent lung. Multi-region tumor sequencing was not performed, so intratumor heterogeneity could not be excluded. A median of around 57 of the top 100 tumor clones were detected in paired uninvolved adjacent lung, and 28 of these tumor clones were also found among the top 100 clones of the paired uninvolved adjacent lung. Longer overall survival was associated with higher T cell density in blood, whereas shorter survival was associated with higher clonality in adjacent lung.

Inclusive of the bounding cysteine and phenylalanine, the CDR3 is 12 residues long. The only DNA kept is the CDR3, 36 bases in frame from the first base. V and J are truncated by 5 bases and 8 bases respectively, leaving an intervening sequence of 10 bases. CDR1 SGHNT and CDR2 YYREEE are derived from the germline V gene (reference sequence). TCR beta CDR3 regions were sequenced from DNA using the immunoSEQ Assay. On the authors' methods: To compute T cell density, TCR beta template counts were normalized to usable DNA, which was estimated by amplifying housekeeping genes. Richness was estimated using the preseqR package, with extrapolation to 400,000 templates for PBMC samples and to 120,000 templates for tissue samples. Clonality was calculated as one minus Pielou's evenness. Differential abundance testing on productive amino-acid clonotypes, with a minimum total count of 5 and an alpha of 0.1, was used to identify tissue-enriched TCRs. The Jaccard Index and the Morisita Overlap Index were used to measure repertoire overlap between compartments. GLIPH grouped TCR beta CDR3s together with public tetramer-defined viral CDR3s, and a viral motif had to include at least three viral sequences and show V-gene enrichment. TCRdb mirrors the immuneACCESS table, restricted to in-frame sequences. Some clones are absent from its copies; in checked studies, under half trace to an unresolved V gene, and the reason for the others is unknown. The DNA was the basis for D and trimming; V, J and clone size are from that table. In all, the sample holds approximately 70,000 clones, and 70% to 90% of those were seen once. Roughly a fifth of the sample lies in the top ten.

At diagnosis, peripheral blood, uninvolved tumor-adjacent lung and tumor were collected and were preserved as a mix of fresh-frozen and FFPE material. For TCR repertoire profiling, blood samples were analyzed as peripheral blood mononuclear cells. The receptor chain draws on TRBV5-4 and TRBJ2-2; the best D guess is TRBD2, with 5 bases matching. Specimen: peripheral blood, collected before any cancer treatment. The TCR comes from a male donor older than 55 with stage III squamous cell lung carcinoma. The nucleotide sequence reads as follows: TGTGCCAGCAGGCTCGGCGGGGGGGAGCTGTTTTTT. Translated, this is CASRLGGGELFF.